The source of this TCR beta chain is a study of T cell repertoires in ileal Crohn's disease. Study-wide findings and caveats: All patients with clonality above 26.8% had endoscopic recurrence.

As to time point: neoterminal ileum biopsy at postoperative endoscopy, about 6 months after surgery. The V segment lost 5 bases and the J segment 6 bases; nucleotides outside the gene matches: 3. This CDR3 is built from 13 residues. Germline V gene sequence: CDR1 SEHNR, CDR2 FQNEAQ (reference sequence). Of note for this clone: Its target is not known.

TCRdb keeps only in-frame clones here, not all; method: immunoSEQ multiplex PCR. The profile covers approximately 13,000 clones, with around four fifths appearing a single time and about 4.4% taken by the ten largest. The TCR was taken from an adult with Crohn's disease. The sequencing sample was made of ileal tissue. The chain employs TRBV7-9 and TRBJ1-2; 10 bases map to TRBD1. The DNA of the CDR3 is TGTGCCAGCAGCGCAGGGACAGGGGATGGCTACACCTTC. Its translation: CASSAGTGDGYTF.